This T cell receptor (beta chain) was recorded in a study of T cell changes during pregnancy in multiple sclerosis. This CDR3 has 16 amino acids. Trimming took 5 bases from V and 4 from J; bases not matched to a gene: 6. Per the germline V gene, CDR1 is SGHTA and CDR2 is FQGTGA. Generated by immunoSEQ multiplex PCR, the TCRdb table keeps only in-frame clones and is missing some. Of tens of thousands of clones listed, around 94% were seen once; the top ten hold less than 3%. Sequencing was performed on peripheral blood, taken in the third trimester of pregnancy. The V call is TRBV7-3, the J call TRBJ2-2, with 11 bases aligning to TRBD2. The TCR sequence derives from a female donor in good health, enrolled as a control in a pregnancy study. The CDR3: CASSPTSGSGTGELFF. CDR3 sequence (DNA): TGTGCCAGCAGCCCTACTAGCGGGAGTGGCACCGGGGAGCTGTTTTTT.